One T cell receptor (beta chain) is described in this entry. Its antigen is currently unknown. The table came from immunoSEQ multiplex PCR; TCRdb's copy has only in-frame clones and leaves some out. The profile shows roughly 45,000 clones, roughly 89% of them singletons. The record originates from a study of neoadjuvant nivolumab and ipilimumab in lung cancer. Findings and limits, study-wide: Pathologic regression was not significantly tied to TCR clonality.

This CDR3 region has 16 residues. V lost 4 bases and J lost 7; bases outside the gene matches: 12. Germline V gene lookup returns CDR1 SGHNT and CDR2 YENEEA. This specimen was blood, taken before neoadjuvant nivolumab, alone or with ipilimumab. The sequence derives from an adult with non-small cell lung cancer. Some clones in this sample may be carry-over from other donors' samples. The V and J genes are TRBV11-3 and TRBJ2-1; TRBD1 agrees at 8 bases. The CDR3 region is CASSSAFGQGRNEQFF. The CDR3 bases are TGTGCCAGCAGCTCAGCCTTCGGACAGGGAAGGAATGAGCAGTTCTTC.